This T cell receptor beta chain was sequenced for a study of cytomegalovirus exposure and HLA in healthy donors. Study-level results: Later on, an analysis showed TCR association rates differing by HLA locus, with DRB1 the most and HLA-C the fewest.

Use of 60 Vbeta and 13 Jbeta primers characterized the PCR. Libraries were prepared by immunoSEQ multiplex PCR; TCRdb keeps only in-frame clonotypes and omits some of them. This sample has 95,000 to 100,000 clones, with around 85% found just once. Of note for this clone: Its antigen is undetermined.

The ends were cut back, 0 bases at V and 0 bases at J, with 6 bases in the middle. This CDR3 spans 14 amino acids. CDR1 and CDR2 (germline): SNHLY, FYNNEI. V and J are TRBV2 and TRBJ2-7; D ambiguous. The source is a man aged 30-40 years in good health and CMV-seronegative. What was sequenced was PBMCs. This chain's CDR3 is CASSEATDSYEQYF. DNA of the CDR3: TGTGCCAGCAGTGAAGCAACAGACTCCTACGAGCAGTACTTC.